This TCR beta chain was obtained from a study of blood T cell repertoires in COVID-19. Across the whole study: COVID-19 samples collected from the United States, Italy and Spain covered acute and convalescent phases. Nucleic acid was either cDNA or gDNA, and it came from T cells, B-cell-depleted T cells, or PBMCs.

How the authors handled the data: Reference gene primer amplification in the assay estimated nucleated cell counts. Method: immunoSEQ multiplex PCR; TCRdb's copy keeps in-frame clones and lacks some. Clone size and V and J calls were adopted from that table, with D and trimming inferred from the DNA. The sample holds about 120,000 clones, 79% seen once. The CDR3 spans 15 residues. CDR1 SGHRS and CDR2 YFSETQ come from the germline V gene. V was clipped by 3 bases and J by 0 bases; unmatched bases: 3. The chain uses TRBV5-1 and TRBJ2-3, with 8 nucleotides matching TRBD2. The sequence was collected from a woman older than 75 with acute or convalescent COVID-19. Sequenced sample: peripheral blood. CDR3 in DNA: TGCGCCAGCAGCTCACTAGCGGCTAGCACAGATACGCAGTATTTT. Protein sequence: CASSSLAASTDTQYF.